This TCR beta chain was sequenced for a study of blood T cell repertoires in COVID-19. Study background: From the United States, Italy and Spain came samples of acute and convalescent COVID-19. Sources were T cells, B-cell-depleted T cells, or PBMCs; the material itself was cDNA or gDNA.

CDR3 length: 19 amino acids. Unmatched junction bases numbered 13, after V lost 5 bases and J lost 0 bases. Germline lookup yields CDR1 MDHEN and CDR2 SYDVKM. Sequencing was performed with immunoSEQ multiplex PCR; in TCRdb, only in-frame clones are kept and a portion is missing. The repertoire holds 170,000 or so clones, with roughly four fifths as singletons. The J gene is TRBJ1-5, the V gene TRBV28; TRBD1 matches at 10 bases. Sequenced material: peripheral blood. This clonotype originated in a woman in her sixties or seventies with COVID-19, enrolled during active disease. The CDR3 loop reads CASSPLVIGTGVSNQPQHF. As DNA, the CDR3 is TGTGCCAGCAGTCCCCTAGTTATCGGGACAGGGGTTAGCAATCAGCCCCAGCATTTT.